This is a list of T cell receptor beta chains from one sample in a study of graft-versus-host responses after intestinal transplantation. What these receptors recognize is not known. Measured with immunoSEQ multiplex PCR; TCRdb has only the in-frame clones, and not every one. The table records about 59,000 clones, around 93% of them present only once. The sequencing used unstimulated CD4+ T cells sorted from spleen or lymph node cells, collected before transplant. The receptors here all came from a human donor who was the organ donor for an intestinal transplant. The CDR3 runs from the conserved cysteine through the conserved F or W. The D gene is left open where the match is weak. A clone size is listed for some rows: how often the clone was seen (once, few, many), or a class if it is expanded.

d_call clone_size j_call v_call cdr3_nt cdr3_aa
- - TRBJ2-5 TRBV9 TGTGCCAGCAGCGCCGTAGACCTTGGAGAGACCCAGTACTTC CASSAVDLGETQYF
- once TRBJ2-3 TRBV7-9 TGTGCCAGCAGCTTAGCCGCCAGTAATAGGCTCAGCACAGATACGCAGTATTTT CASSLAASNRLSTDTQYF
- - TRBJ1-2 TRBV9 TGTGCCAGCAGCGCTCTCGGGGGCAGGCACTATGGCTACACCTTC CASSALGGRHYGYTF
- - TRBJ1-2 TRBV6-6 TGTGCCAGCACCTCAAGGAGGGGTCAGCGTGGCTACACCTTC CASTSRRGQRGYTF
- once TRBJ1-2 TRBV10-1 TGCGCCAGCAGTGAGAGGGGTCCCAACTATGGCTACACCTTC CASSERGPNYGYTF
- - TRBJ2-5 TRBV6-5 TGTGCCAGCAGTTACTCCGCTATGATGGAGACCCAGTACTTC CASSYSAMMETQYF
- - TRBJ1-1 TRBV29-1 TGCAGCGTTGATCGCGGGGGCGTCTTGAACACTGAAGCTTTCTTT CSVDRGGVLNTEAFF
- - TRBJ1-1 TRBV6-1 TGTGCCAGCACTCCTGGACGAACAAACACTGAAGCTTTCTTT CASTPGRTNTEAFF
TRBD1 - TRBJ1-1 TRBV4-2 TGTGCCAGCAGCCCAAAGGGGGCTTCGCCGGCAAACACTGAAGCTTTCTTT CASSPKGASPANTEAFF
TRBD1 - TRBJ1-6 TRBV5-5 TGTGCCAGCAGCCGCGACAGGGTTTCACCCCTCCACTTT CASSRDRVSPLHF
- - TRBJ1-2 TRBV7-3 TGTGCCAGCAGCTTATCCCTTCGAGGCTACACCTTC CASSLSLRGYTF
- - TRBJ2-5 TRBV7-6 TGTGCCAGCAGCCCGACGGACCAAGAGACCCAGTACTTC CASSPTDQETQYF
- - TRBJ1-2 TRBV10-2 - CASTGTLWATMATPSGNYGYTF
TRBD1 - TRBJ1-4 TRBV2 TGTGCCACTAATGCAGAGACAGGGCTTGAAAAACTGTTTTTT CATNAETGLEKLFF
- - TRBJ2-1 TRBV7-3 TGTGCCAGCAGCTTTCGCCCCGGCTGGTACAATGAGCAGTTCTTC CASSFRPGWYNEQFF
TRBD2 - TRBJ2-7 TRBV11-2 TGTGCCAGCAGCTTTAGACTAGCGGGGGGGCCCGTCTACGAGCAGTACTTC CASSFRLAGGPVYEQYF
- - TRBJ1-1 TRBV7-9 TGTGCCAGCAGCTTAGGGGTGGCTGAAGCTTTCTTT CASSLGVAEAFF
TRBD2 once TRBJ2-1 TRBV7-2 TGTGCCAGCAGCTCCCCCACGCGGGGGGGCCTTGATAATGAGCAGTTCTTC CASSSPTRGGLDNEQFF
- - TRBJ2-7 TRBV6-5 TGTGCCAGCAGTGGTCAGGGCTCCTACGAGCAGTACTTC CASSGQGSYEQYF
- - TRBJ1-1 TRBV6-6 TGTGCCAGCAGTTACGGGGGGATTAACACTGAAGCTTTCTTT CASSYGGINTEAFF
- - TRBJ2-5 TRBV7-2 TGTGCCAGCAGCTCTTCTGGCGGGGGCCGACGAGGGACCCAGTACTTC CASSSSGGGRRGTQYF
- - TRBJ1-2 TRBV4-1 TGCGCCAGCAGCCAGGACAGTAACTATGGCTACACCTTC CASSQDSNYGYTF
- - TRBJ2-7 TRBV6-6 TGTGCCAGCAGTTACAGGGGTGGGGAACAGTACTTC CASSYRGGEQYF
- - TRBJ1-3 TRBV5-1 TGCGCCAGCAGCTTGGAGTCAGGGTCTGGAAACACCATATATTTT CASSLESGSGNTIYF
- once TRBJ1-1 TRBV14 TGTGCCAGCAGCCAAGGGGAGAGAACTGAAGCTTTCTTT CASSQGERTEAFF
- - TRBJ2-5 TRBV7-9 TGTGCCAGCAGCGAAAGGGAGTACCAAGAGACCCAGTACTTC CASSEREYQETQYF
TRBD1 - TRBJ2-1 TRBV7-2 TGTGCCAGCAATACCGGGACAGGCTACAATGAGCAGTTCTTC CASNTGTGYNEQFF
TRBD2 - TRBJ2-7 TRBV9 TGTGCCAGCAGCGTGGGACTAGCGGGGGGCTCCTACGAGCAGTACTTC CASSVGLAGGSYEQYF
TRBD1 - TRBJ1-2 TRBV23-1 TGCGCCAGCAGTCACTGGGGACAGAAGGATCTAGCTAACTATGGCTACACCTTC CASSHWGQKDLANYGYTF
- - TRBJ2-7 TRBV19 TGTGCCAGTAGTAAAATTGGGGGTCCTTTCTACGAGCAGTACTTC CASSKIGGPFYEQYF
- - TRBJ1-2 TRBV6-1 TGTGCCAGCAGTGAACCCGGGTATGGCTACACCTTC CASSEPGYGYTF
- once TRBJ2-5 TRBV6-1 TGTGCCACGAGACAGTTCCTCCAAGAGACCCAGTACTTC CATRQFLQETQYF
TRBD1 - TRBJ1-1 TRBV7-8 TGTGCCAGCAGCTTCCGAGCCAGGGGGCAAAGGAACACTGAAGCTTTCTTT CASSFRARGQRNTEAFF
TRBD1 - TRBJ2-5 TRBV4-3 TGCGCCAGCAGCCAAGGTCAGGGGGCCGAGACCCAGTACTTC CASSQGQGAETQYF
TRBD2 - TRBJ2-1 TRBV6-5 TGTGCCAGCAGTTCGACTAGCGGGGGGGCCCGGTTCTTC CASSSTSGGARFF
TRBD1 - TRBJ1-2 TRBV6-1 TGTGCCAGCACCGCGACAGACAGGGTCTATGGCTACACCTTC CASTATDRVYGYTF
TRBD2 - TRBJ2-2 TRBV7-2 TGTGCCAGCAGCTTAAGGCCTAGCGGGGGGGTCACCGGGGAGCTGTTTTTT CASSLRPSGGVTGELFF
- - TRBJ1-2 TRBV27 TGTGCCAGCCCAACAAGGTGTGGCTACACCTTC CASPTRCGYTF
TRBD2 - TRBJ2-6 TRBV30 TGTGCCTGGAGTTGGGATACTAGCGGGGGTACTGGGGCCAACGTCCTGACTTTC CAWSWDTSGGTGANVLTF
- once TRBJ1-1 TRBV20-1 TGCAGTGCTAGAGATTTGAACCCTGGTTTCTTT CSARDLNPGFF
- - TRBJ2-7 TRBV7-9 TGTGCCAGCAGCTTAGAATCCTACGAGCAGTACTTC CASSLESYEQYF
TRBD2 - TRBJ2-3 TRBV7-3 TGTGCCAGCAGCCATGGACTAGCGGGCCTTGATACGCAGTATTTT CASSHGLAGLDTQYF
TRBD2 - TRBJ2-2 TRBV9 TGTGCCAGCAGCGTAGCGGGGGGGCTTTGGACCGGGGAGCTGTTTTTT CASSVAGGLWTGELFF
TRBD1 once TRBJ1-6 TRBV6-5 TGTGCCAGCAGTCAAGGGACAGGGGAATCACCCCTCCACTTT CASSQGTGESPLHF
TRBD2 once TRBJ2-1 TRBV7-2 TGTGCCAGCAGCATTAACTTGGCGGGGGGCTACAATGAGCAGTTCTTC CASSINLAGGYNEQFF
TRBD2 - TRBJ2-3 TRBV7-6 TGTGCCAGCAGCCCCCGTGGTAGCGGGGGGGCTACGCAGTATTTT CASSPRGSGGATQYF
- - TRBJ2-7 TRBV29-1 TGCAGCGCTGAGTCCCACGAGCAGTACTTC CSAESHEQYF
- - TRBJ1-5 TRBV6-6 TGTGCCAGCAAACCTGACGGGATCTCGTCCCAGCATTTT CASKPDGISSQHF